This TCR beta chain came from a study of T cell responses to AZD1222 COVID-19 vaccine. Study-wide points: After two AZD1222 doses, spike-specific TCR breadth and depth rose versus day 0. As reported, nearly half of all spike-specific TCRs target variant regions that are unmutated.

Germline-derived CDR1 and CDR2 are LNHDA and SQIVND (reference sequence). V lost 7 bases and J lost 4; bases outside the gene matches: 11. The CDR3 contains 16 residues. The data were produced by immunoSEQ multiplex PCR, yet TCRdb's version contains in-frame clones alone and is incomplete. Among roughly 150,000 clones listed, around 90% were seen once. Turning to this clone: The antigen remains undetermined.

The chain carries TRBV19 and TRBJ2-3; 10 bases map to TRBD2. This specimen was peripheral blood, taken on day 0 of AZD1222 vaccination. This receptor was identified in an adult in good health. The CDR3 region is CASTSSGLAPADTQYF. The DNA of the CDR3 is TGTGCCAGTACCTCCTCGGGACTAGCGCCGGCAGATACGCAGTATTTT.